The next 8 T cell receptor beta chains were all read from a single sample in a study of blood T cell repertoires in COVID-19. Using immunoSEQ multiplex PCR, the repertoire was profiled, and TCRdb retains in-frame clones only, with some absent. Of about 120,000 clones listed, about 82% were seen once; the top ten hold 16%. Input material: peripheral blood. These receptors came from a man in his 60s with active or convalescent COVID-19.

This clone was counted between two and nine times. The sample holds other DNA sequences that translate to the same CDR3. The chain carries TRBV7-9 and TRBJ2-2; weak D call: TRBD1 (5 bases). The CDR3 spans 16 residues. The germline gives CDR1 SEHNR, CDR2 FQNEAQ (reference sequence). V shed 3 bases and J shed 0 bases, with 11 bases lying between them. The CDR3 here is CASSFPGHTNTGELFF. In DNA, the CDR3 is TGTGCCAGCAGCTTCCCCGGACACACGAACACCGGGGAGCTGTTTTTT.

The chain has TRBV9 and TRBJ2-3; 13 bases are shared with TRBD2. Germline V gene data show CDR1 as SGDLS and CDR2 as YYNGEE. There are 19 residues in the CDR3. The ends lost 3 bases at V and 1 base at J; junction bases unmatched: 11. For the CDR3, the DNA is TGTGCCAGCAGCGCCACCATCGGACTAGCGGGAGACCGCACAGATACGCAGTATTTT. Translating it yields CASSATIGLAGDRTDTQYF. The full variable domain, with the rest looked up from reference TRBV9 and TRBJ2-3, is DSGVTQTPKHLITATGQRVTLRCSPRSGDLSVYWYQQSLDQGLQFLIQYYNGEERAKGNILERFSAQQFPDLHSELNLSSLELGDSALYFCASSATIGLAGDRTDTQYFGPGTRLTVL.

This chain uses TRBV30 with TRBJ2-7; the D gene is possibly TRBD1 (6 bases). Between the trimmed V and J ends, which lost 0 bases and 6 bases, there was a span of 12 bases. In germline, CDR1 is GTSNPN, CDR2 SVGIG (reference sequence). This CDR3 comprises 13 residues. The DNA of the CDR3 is TGTGCCTGGAGTGTACATCAGGGGCTCGAGCAGTACTTC. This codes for CAWSVHQGLEQYF.

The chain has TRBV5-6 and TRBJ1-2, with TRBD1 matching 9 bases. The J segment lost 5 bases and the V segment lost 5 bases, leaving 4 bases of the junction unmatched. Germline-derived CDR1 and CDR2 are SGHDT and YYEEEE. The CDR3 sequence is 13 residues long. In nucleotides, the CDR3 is TGTGCCAGCAGTCTGGACAGGGGATATGGCTACACCTTC. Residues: CASSLDRGYGYTF. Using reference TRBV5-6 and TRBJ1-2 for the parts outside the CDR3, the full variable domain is DAGVTQSPTHLIKTRGQQVTLRCSPKSGHDTVSWYQQALGQGPQFIFQYYEEEERQRGNFPDRFSGHQFPNYSSELNVNALLLGDSALYLCASSLDRGYGYTFGSGTRLTVV.

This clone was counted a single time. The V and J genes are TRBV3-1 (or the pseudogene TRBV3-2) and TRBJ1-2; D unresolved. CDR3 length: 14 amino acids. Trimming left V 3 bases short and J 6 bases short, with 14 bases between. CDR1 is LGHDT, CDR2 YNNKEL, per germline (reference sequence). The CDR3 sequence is CASSHTEFPNGYTF. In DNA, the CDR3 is TGTGCCAGCAGCCATACCGAGTTCCCAAATGGCTACACCTTC.

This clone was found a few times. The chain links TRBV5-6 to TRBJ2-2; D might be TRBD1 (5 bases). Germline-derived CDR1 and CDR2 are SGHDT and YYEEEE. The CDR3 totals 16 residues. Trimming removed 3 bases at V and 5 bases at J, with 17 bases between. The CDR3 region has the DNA TGTGCCAGCAGCTCCTCCAACAGGCGGAATACCGGGGAGCTGTTTTTT. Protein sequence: CASSSSNRRNTGELFF.

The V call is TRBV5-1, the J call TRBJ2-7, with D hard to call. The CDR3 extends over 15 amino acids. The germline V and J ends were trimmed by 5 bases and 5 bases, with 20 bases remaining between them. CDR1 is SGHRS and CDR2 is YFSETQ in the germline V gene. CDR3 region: CASRQSTLPLDEQYF. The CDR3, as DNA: TGCGCCAGCAGACAGTCGACCCTCCCCTTGGACGAGCAGTACTTC.

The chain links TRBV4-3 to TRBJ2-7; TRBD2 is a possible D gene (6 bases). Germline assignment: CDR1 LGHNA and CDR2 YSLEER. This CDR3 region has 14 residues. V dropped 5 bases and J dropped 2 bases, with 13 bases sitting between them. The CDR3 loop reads CASSARGYPYEQYF. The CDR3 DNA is TGCGCCAGCAGCGCACGGGGGTACCCCTACGAGCAGTACTTC.